A selection of T cell receptor beta chains follows, all from one sample in a study of blood T cell repertoires in COVID-19. Libraries were prepared by immunoSEQ multiplex PCR; TCRdb keeps only in-frame clonotypes and omits some of them. Here the sample spans approximately 170,000 clones, approximately 85% being singletons. The sample was peripheral blood. The receptor source for this set is a man aged 55-75 years who had recovered from COVID-19. Each CDR3 is given with its conserved first and last residue. A D gene is named only where the DNA matches it firmly. The listing skips clone size in some rows; elsewhere it reads once, few, many or a size class.

D gene,V gene,clone size,J gene,CDR3 protein,CDR3 DNA
.,TRBV7-9,.,TRBJ1-1,CASSRTMEEAFF,TGTGCCAGCAGCCGTACGATGGAGGAAGCTTTCTTT
.,TRBV19,.,TRBJ1-1,CASSIRGESGTEAFF,TGTGCCAGTAGTATACGGGGGGAAAGCGGCACTGAAGCTTTCTTT
.,TRBV19,.,TRBJ2-3,CASYSTDTQYF,TGTGCCAGTTACAGCACGGATACGCAGTATTTT
TRBD1,TRBV24-1,few,TRBJ1-4,CATSDPGQVNEKLFF,TGTGCCACCAGTGATCCCGGACAGGTGAATGAAAAACTGTTTTTT
TRBD2,TRBV30,.,TRBJ2-1,CAWSVRGSGGAYEQFF,TGTGCCTGGAGTGTCCGGGGCAGCGGGGGGGCCTATGAGCAGTTCTTC
.,TRBV20-1,.,TRBJ1-5,CSAPFEQPQHF,TGCAGTGCCCCTTTTGAGCAGCCCCAGCATTTT
TRBD1,TRBV29-1,.,TRBJ2-1,CSVRGQSYNEQFF,TGCAGCGTTCGGGGACAGTCGTACAATGAGCAGTTCTTC
.,TRBV5-1,.,TRBJ2-5,CASSLWGDQETQYF,TGCGCCAGCAGCTTGTGGGGGGACCAAGAGACCCAGTACTTC
TRBD1,TRBV12-5,.,TRBJ1-2,CASGLARQGAGGYTF,TGTGCTAGTGGTTTGGCTCGACAGGGGGCCGGTGGCTACACCTTC
.,TRBV5-1,.,TRBJ2-1,CASSQGDFYNEQFF,TGCGCCAGCAGCCAAGGGGACTTCTACAATGAGCAGTTCTTC
TRBD1,TRBV2,once,TRBJ2-2,CASKGWTGNTGELFF,TGTGCCAGCAAAGGCTGGACAGGTAACACCGGGGAGCTGTTTTTT
.,TRBV9,.,TRBJ1-1,CASSGSGGSNTEAFF,TGTGCCAGCAGCGGAAGTGGGGGGTCGAACACTGAAGCTTTCTTT
TRBD2,TRBV11-2,.,TRBJ2-1,CASSLGGNSYNEQFF,TGTGCCAGCAGCCTGGGGGGGAACTCCTACAATGAGCAGTTCTTC
.,TRBV9,once,TRBJ1-1,CASSVARGGTEAFF,TGTGCCAGCAGCGTAGCGCGGGGAGGGACTGAAGCTTTCTTT
TRBD2,TRBV10-3,.,TRBJ2-3,CAISASSGGAQDTQYF,TGTGCCATCAGTGCCTCTAGCGGGGGGGCCCAAGATACGCAGTATTTT
TRBD2,TRBV5-1,.,TRBJ2-3,CASSLASGGTDTQYF,TGCGCCAGCAGCTTGGCTAGCGGGGGGACAGATACGCAGTATTTT
TRBD2,TRBV7-2,.,TRBJ2-5,CASSFRPPSGGAGRETQYF,TGTGCCAGCAGCTTTCGCCCGCCTAGCGGGGGGGCCGGCCGAGAGACCCAGTACTTC
.,TRBV4-3,.,TRBJ1-6,CASSEQLLNSPLHF,TGCGCCAGCAGCGAACAGCTCCTTAATTCACCCCTCCACTTT
.,TRBV3-1/TRBV3-2,.,TRBJ2-5,CASSLPRKRETQYF,TGTGCCAGCAGTCTACCACGGAAGCGGGAGACCCAGTACTTC
TRBD1,TRBV19,.,TRBJ1-1,CASSIPGQLNTEAFF,TGTGCCAGTAGTATACCGGGACAGCTGAACACTGAAGCTTTCTTT
TRBD2,TRBV27,.,TRBJ2-1,CASSLWAGGDNEQFF,TGTGCCAGCAGTTTATGGGCGGGGGGGGACAATGAGCAGTTCTTC
.,TRBV19,.,TRBJ2-1,CASSSISGLAYNEQFF,TGTGCCAGTAGTTCCATCTCCGGACTCGCCTACAATGAGCAGTTCTTC
.,TRBV2,once,TRBJ2-4,CASSGGQVQNIQYF,TGTGCCAGCAGTGGGGGGCAGGTACAAAACATTCAGTACTTC
.,TRBV28,.,TRBJ2-7,CASSTGSYEQYF,TGTGCCAGCAGTACAGGGTCCTACGAGCAGTACTTC
TRBD1,TRBV27,.,TRBJ2-5,CASSLFPPTGGGGETQYF,TGTGCCAGCAGTTTATTCCCCCCTACAGGGGGCGGAGGAGAGACCCAGTACTTC
.,TRBV6-1,.,TRBJ1-6,CASSDGAGESPLHF,TGTGCCAGCAGTGACGGGGCAGGGGAGTCACCCCTCCACTTT
.,TRBV7-8,.,TRBJ1-6,CASSLARQVGYSPLHF,TGTGCCAGCAGCTTAGCTAGACAAGTTGGGTATTCACCCCTCCACTTT
.,TRBV5-4,.,TRBJ1-1,CASSLGGPGSFTEAFF,TGTGCCAGCAGCTTGGGAGGACCGGGATCCTTCACTGAAGCTTTCTTT
.,TRBV5-1,.,TRBJ1-4,CASSWAGVNEKLFF,TGCGCCAGCAGCTGGGCAGGGGTAAATGAAAAACTGTTTTTT
TRBD2,TRBV7-9,once,TRBJ2-1,CASSLGAGVAYNEQFF,TGTGCCAGCAGCTTAGGGGCGGGGGTCGCCTACAATGAGCAGTTCTTC
.,TRBV2,few,TRBJ2-7,CASRKGQSSYEQYF,TGTGCCAGCCGGAAAGGACAGTCGTCCTACGAGCAGTACTTC
.,TRBV4-1,.,TRBJ2-7,CASSQGGGAAYEQYF,TGCGCCAGCAGCCAAGGAGGGGGGGCGGCTTACGAGCAGTACTTC
.,TRBV19,.,TRBJ1-2,CASRETGNYGYTF,TGTGCCAGCCGTGAAACAGGGAACTATGGCTACACCTTC
TRBD1,TRBV2,once,TRBJ1-2,CASREGQGDAGGYTF,TGTGCCAGCAGGGAAGGACAGGGTGATGCCGGGGGCTACACCTTC
.,TRBV6-8,.,TRBJ1-4,CASPPWGVTNEKLFF,TGTGCCAGCCCTCCCTGGGGGGTCACTAATGAAAAACTGTTTTTT
TRBD2,TRBV2,.,TRBJ2-1,CASSLLAGGGNEQFF,TGTGCCAGCAGCCTTCTAGCGGGGGGGGGCAATGAGCAGTTCTTC
.,TRBV6-6,.,TRBJ2-7,CASSYSYYEQYF,TGTGCCAGCAGTTACTCCTACTACGAGCAGTACTTC
.,TRBV7-2,.,TRBJ1-1,CASSIPGRRTEAFF,TGTGCCAGCAGCATCCCAGGGCGTAGGACTGAAGCTTTCTTT
TRBD1,TRBV2,.,TRBJ2-4,CASSETGTGGGLAKNIQYF,TGTGCCAGCAGTGAAACCGGGACAGGAGGCGGGCTAGCCAAAAACATTCAGTACTTC
TRBD1,TRBV18,.,TRBJ1-3,CASSPQGEAGNTIYF,TGTGCCAGCTCACCGCAGGGGGAGGCTGGAAACACCATATATTTT
.,TRBV10-3,.,TRBJ1-3,CAIRDHSNRLSGNTIYF,TGTGCCATCAGGGACCACTCAAACAGGCTCTCTGGAAACACCATATATTTT
TRBD1,TRBV7-2,once,TRBJ1-1,CASGTGTGKEAFF,TGTGCCAGCGGAACCGGGACAGGGAAAGAAGCTTTCTTT
TRBD1,TRBV5-1,.,TRBJ1-1,CASSSSGQGNTEAFF,TGCGCCAGCAGTTCCTCGGGACAGGGCAACACTGAAGCTTTCTTT
.,TRBV19,.,TRBJ2-1,CASSRGGGAGSEQFF,TGTGCCAGTAGCCGGGGCGGAGGGGCCGGGAGTGAGCAGTTCTTC